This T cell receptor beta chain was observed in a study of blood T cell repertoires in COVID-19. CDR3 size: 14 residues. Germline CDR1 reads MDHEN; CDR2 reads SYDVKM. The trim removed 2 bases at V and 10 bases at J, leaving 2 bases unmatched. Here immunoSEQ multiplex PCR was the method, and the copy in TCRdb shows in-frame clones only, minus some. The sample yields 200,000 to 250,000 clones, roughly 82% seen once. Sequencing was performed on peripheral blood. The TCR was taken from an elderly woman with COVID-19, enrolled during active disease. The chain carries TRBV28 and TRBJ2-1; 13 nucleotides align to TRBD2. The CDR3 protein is CASSLTSGGAEQFF. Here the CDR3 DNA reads TGTGCCAGCAGTTTAACTAGCGGGGGGGCAGAGCAGTTCTTC.